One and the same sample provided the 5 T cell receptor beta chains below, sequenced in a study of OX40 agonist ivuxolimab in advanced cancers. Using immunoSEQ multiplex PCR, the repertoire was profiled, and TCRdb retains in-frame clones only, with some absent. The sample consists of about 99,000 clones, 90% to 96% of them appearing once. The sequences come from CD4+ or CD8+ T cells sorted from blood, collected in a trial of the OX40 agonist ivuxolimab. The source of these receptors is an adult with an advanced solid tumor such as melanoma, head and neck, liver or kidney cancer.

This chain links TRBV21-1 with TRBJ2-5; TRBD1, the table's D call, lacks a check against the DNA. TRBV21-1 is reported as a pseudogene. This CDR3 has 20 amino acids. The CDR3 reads CASSKDAWAQGPGAGETQYF. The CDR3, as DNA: TGTGCCAGCAGCAAAGACGCGTGGGCCCAGGGGCCAGGGGCGGGAGAGACCCAGTACTTC.

CDR3 nucleotide sequence: TGTGCCAGCAGTTCCGGACAGGGCTATGGCTACACCTTC. Residues: CASSSGQGYGYTF. The V and J genes are TRBV27 and TRBJ1-2; 8 bases are shared with TRBD1. Germline V lookup: CDR1 MNHEY, CDR2 SMNVEV (reference sequence). The CDR3 extends over 13 amino acids. V was pared by 4 bases and J by 4 bases, with 2 bases of the junction left unmatched.

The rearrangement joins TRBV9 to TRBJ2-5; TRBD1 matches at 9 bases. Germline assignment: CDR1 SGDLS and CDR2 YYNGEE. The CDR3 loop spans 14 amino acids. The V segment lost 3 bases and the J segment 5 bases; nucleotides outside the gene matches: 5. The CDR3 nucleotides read TGTGCCAGCAGCGCTTGGACAGGGGACGAGACCCAGTACTTC. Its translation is CASSAWTGDETQYF.

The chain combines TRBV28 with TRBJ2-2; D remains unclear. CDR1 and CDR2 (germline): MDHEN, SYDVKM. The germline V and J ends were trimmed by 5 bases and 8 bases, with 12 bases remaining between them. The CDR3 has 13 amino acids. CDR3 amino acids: CASSPAMSGELFF. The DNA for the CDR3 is TGTGCCAGCAGTCCCGCGATGAGTGGGGAGCTGTTTTTT.

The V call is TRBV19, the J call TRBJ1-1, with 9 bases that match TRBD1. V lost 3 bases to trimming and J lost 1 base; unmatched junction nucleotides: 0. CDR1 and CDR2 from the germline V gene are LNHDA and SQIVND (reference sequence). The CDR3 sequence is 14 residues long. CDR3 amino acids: CASSMGQGNTEAFF. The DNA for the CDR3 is TGTGCCAGTAGTATGGGACAGGGGAACACTGAAGCTTTCTTT.